The T cell receptor beta chain described here comes from a study of metastatic and nonmetastatic thyroid tumors. Study in general: Malignant and benign thyroid patients had repertoires compared in peripheral blood and tumor or nodule tissue.

This clone is classed as medium-sized. What it binds is unknown. CDR1 is SEHNR, CDR2 FQNEAQ, per germline (reference sequence). The V gene lost 5 bases and the J gene lost 6 bases, with 14 bases spanning the gap. The CDR3 has 13 amino acids. Patients underwent thyroid surgery, and none had received any treatment before it. General study results and limits: Malignant thyroid tumors reportedly exceeded benign nodules significantly in TCR beta diversity, with the difference appearing in blood and tumor.

Through MiXCR, TCRdb re-clonotyped the PCR reads. The data contain 4,500 to 6,000 clones, 28% of them singletons. Sequencing was done on a sample of adjacent normal tissue. This TCR was sampled from a female donor with papillary thyroid cancer or a benign thyroid nodule (not recorded which). Some clones in this sample may be carry-over from other donors' samples. This chain links TRBV7-9 with TRBJ2-7; possibly TRBD2 for D (6 bases). The CDR3 loop reads CASSPRLGFEQYF. The CDR3 region has the DNA TGTGCCAGCAGCCCCCGACTAGGCTTCGAGCAGTACTTC. The full variable domain, completed using reference TRBV7-9 and TRBJ2-7, is DTGVSQNPRHKITKRGQNVTFRCDPISEHNRLYWYRQTLGQGPEFLTYFQNEAQLEKSRLLSDRFSAERPKGSFSTLEIQRTEQGDSAMYLCASSPRLGFEQYFGPGTRLTVT.